A single sample is the source of the 8 T cell receptor beta chains below, sequenced in a study of blood T cell repertoires in COVID-19. The method was immunoSEQ multiplex PCR; TCRdb's version includes in-frame clones alone and lacks a portion of them. The sample carries over 100,000 clones, about nine tenths recorded once. The sequencing input was peripheral blood. The origin of the receptors is a man aged 40-50 years with acute or convalescent COVID-19.

This clone was seen a handful of times. The chain has TRBV19 and TRBJ1-2; tentatively, D is TRBD1 (6 bases). Trimming stripped 4 bases from V and 4 bases from J, with 13 bases between. This CDR3 is 14 amino acids long. Germline V CDR1 and CDR2: LNHDA, SQIVND (reference sequence). In DNA, the CDR3 is TGTGCCAGTAGTAGAAAGGACAGACTCTATGGCTACACCTTC. This translates into CASSRKDRLYGYTF.

The rearrangement joins TRBV7-9 to TRBJ2-1; TRBD2 agrees at 16 bases. The CDR3 has 18 amino acids. The V segment lost 0 bases and the J segment 5 bases; nucleotides outside the gene matches: 4. CDR1 is SEHNR and CDR2 is FQNEAQ in the germline V gene (reference sequence). The CDR3 bases are TGTGCCAGCAGCTTAGCGGGACTAGCGGGAGGGCCGGACAATGAGCAGTTCTTC. The encoded protein is CASSLAGLAGGPDNEQFF.

This chain joins TRBV19 and TRBJ1-2; D not resolved. In germline, CDR1 is LNHDA, CDR2 SQIVND (reference sequence). V was shortened by 7 bases and J by 5 bases, with 26 bases between the two germline ends. The CDR3 loop spans 17 amino acids. As DNA, the CDR3 is TGTGCCAGTAATTCTGGAGAATTCAGGCGGGGTTCTTATGGCTACACCTTC. Its translation: CASNSGEFRRGSYGYTF.

This chain uses TRBV14 with TRBJ1-3, with TRBD1 matching 7 bases. Germline V gives CDR1 SGHDN, CDR2 FVKESK. CDR3 length: 14 residues. Trimming cost V 4 bases and J 4 bases; bases outside gene matches: 4. CDR3 protein: CASSRDRVGNTIYF. Written as DNA, the CDR3 is TGTGCCAGCAGCCGAGACAGGGTCGGAAACACCATATATTTT.

CDR3 sequence: CASSHDMGQGSYNEQFF. The CDR3 nucleotides read TGTGCCAGCAGCCACGACATGGGACAGGGATCCTACAATGAGCAGTTCTTC. The chain carries TRBV3-1 (or the pseudogene TRBV3-2) and TRBJ2-1; 9 bases map to TRBD1. This CDR3 comprises 17 residues. Germline CDR1 and CDR2: LGHDT and YNNKEL (reference sequence). V was clipped by 3 bases and J by 1 base; unmatched bases: 7.

The gene calls are TRBV19 and TRBJ1-2; no clear D. The CDR3 consists of 14 residues. Germline V lookup: CDR1 LNHDA, CDR2 SQIVND (reference sequence). V shed 5 bases and J shed 4 bases, with 14 bases lying between them. The CDR3 DNA reads TGTGCCAGTAGTGCAACGGGAGGATTCTATGGCTACACCTTC. This translates into CASSATGGFYGYTF. Full variable domain (outside the CDR3, taken from reference TRBV19 and TRBJ1-2): DGGITQSPKYLFRKEGQNVTLSCEQNLNHDAMYWYRQDPGQGLRLIYYSQIVNDFQKGDIAEGYSVSREKKESFPLTVTSAQKNPTAFYLCASSATGGFYGYTFGSGTRLTVV.

This chain uses TRBV4-3 with TRBJ2-1; perhaps TRBD2 as D (7 bases). The CDR3 sequence is 15 residues long. Germline V lookup: CDR1 LGHNA, CDR2 YSLEER. The V and J ends lost 4 bases and 7 bases respectively, with 17 bases between them. The CDR3 loop is CASSPRGGEVNEQFF. In DNA form, the CDR3 reads TGCGCCAGCAGCCCAAGGGGGGGGGAGGTTAATGAGCAGTTCTTC.

V is TRBV7-2 and J is TRBJ2-3; 9 nucleotides line up with TRBD2. Germline V gene data show CDR1 as SGHTA and CDR2 as FQGNSA. V shed 0 bases and J 8 bases; nucleotides not matched to a gene: 9. The CDR3 consists of 16 residues. In DNA, the CDR3 is TGTGCCAGCAGCTTAGCATCGGGACTAGCAACCGGTACGCAGTATTTT. Its protein product is CASSLASGLATGTQYF. Supplemented by reference TRBV7-2 and TRBJ2-3, the full variable domain reads GAGVSQSPSNKVTEKGKDVELRCDPISGHTALYWYRQSLGQGLEFLIYFQGNSAPDKSGLPSDRFSAERTGGSVSTLTIQRTQQEDSAVYLCASSLASGLATGTQYFGPGTRLTVL.